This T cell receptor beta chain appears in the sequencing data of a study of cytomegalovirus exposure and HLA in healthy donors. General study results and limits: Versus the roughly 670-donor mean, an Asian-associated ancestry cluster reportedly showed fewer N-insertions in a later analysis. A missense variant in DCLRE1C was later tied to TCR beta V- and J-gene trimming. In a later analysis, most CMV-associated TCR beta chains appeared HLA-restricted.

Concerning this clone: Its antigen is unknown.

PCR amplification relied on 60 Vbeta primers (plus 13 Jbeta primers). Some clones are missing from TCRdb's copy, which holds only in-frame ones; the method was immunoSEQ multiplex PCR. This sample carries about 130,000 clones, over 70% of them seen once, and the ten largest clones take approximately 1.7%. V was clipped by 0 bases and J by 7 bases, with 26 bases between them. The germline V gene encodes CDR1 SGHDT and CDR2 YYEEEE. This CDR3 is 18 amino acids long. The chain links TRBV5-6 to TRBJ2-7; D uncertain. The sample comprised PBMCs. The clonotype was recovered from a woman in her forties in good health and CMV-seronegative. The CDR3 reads CASSLGITMSERPGEQYF. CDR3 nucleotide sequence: TGTGCCAGCAGCTTGGGGATTACTATGTCGGAGCGACCTGGGGAGCAGTACTTC.